This T cell receptor beta chain was found in a study of memory CD4+ T cells and cytomegalovirus serostatus. Turning to the study itself: This sample comes from healthy Belgian adults, 9 CMV seropositive, around 26 seronegative.

Profiled with immunoSEQ multiplex PCR; TCRdb holds only in-frame clones, not every one. The repertoire includes 35,000 to 45,000 clones, around three quarters of them detected once, and roughly 1.1% sits in the top ten. About this clone: The target antigen is unknown.

Findings of the study overall: Of approximately 150 reported CMV TCRbeta sequences, under 70 were found in memory CD4+ repertoires. Median bootstrapped AUC for CMV status was just under 0.97 originally, around 0.91 US-trained.

The V gene end was trimmed by 5 bases and the J gene end by 6 bases; junction bases not matched to a gene: 5. CDR3 length: 14 amino acids. Per germline, CDR1 SEHNR and CDR2 FQNEAQ (reference sequence). The sort gate was single viable CD3+CD4+CD8-CD45RO+ cells for memory CD4+ T cells. Source material: memory CD4+ T cells from blood. The sequence came from an adult in good health and CMV-seronegative. This chain links TRBV7-9 with TRBJ2-7; 12 bases match TRBD2. The CDR3 loop reads CASSRGLAGSEQYF. Here the CDR3 DNA reads TGTGCCAGCAGCCGTGGACTAGCGGGATCCGAGCAGTACTTC.